This T cell receptor beta chain derives from a study of T-cell memory formation after mild COVID-19. This clonotype was counted between two and nine times. Its antigen is not known. General study points: Among clones peaking at day 37 in the second wave, SARS-CoV-2 specificity remained unconfirmed. Pre-infection memory contained some responding clones, which suggested that cross-reactive memory had joined. Clones that contracted clustered mainly in CM and EM if CD4+ and in EMRA if CD8+.

Amplification by 5'RACE using constant-segment primers produced TCR alpha and TCR beta cDNA libraries that carried sample barcodes and UMIs. TCRdb processed the 5' RACE reads anew with MiXCR; each CDR3 protein has one entry. The sample yields 300,000 to 400,000 distinct CDR3 sequences, 28% seen once. This CDR3 region has 13 residues. V dropped 0 bases and J dropped 4 bases, with 8 bases sitting between them. Germline-derived CDR1 and CDR2 are SGHRS and YFSETQ. Sequenced material: PBMCs or a T cell subset sorted from them (not recorded which). The clonotype was recovered from an adult woman who had mild COVID-19 (a few samples of this study predate the infection). Cell type and time point are not known. The rearrangement links TRBV5-1 to TRBJ2-7; the D is unclear. CDR3 amino acids: CASSLDLSYEQYF. The DNA of the CDR3 is TGCGCCAGCAGCTTGGACCTGAGTTACGAGCAGTACTTC.